Shown below are 9 T cell receptor beta chains from a single sample sequenced in a study of blood T cell repertoires in COVID-19. Sequencing used immunoSEQ multiplex PCR; TCRdb keeps in-frame clones, though not all of them. The sample consists of 250,000 to 300,000 clones, around 90% of them appearing once. The sample comprised peripheral blood. These receptor sequences come from a man between 50 and 59 years old with acute or convalescent COVID-19.

Here the CDR3 reads CASSQGGRNYGYTF. The CDR3 DNA follows: TGCGCCAGCAGCCAAGGGGGGCGGAACTATGGCTACACCTTC. V gene TRBV4-1 combines with J gene TRBJ1-2, with D possibly TRBD1 on 6 matching bases. The CDR3 contains 14 residues. Germline values: CDR1 MGHRA, CDR2 YSYEKL. V lost 1 base to trimming and J lost 2 bases, with 8 bases between them.

The gene calls are TRBV27 and TRBJ1-2; 7 bases map to TRBD1. Germline values: CDR1 MNHEY, CDR2 SMNVEV (reference sequence). This CDR3 comprises 17 residues. Trimming took 5 bases from V and 4 from J; bases not matched to a gene: 16. The CDR3 spells CASSTPGQEGDFYGYTF. The CDR3 DNA reads TGTGCCAGCAGTACCCCCGGACAGGAGGGGGACTTCTATGGCTACACCTTC.

The chain is built from TRBV7-8 and TRBJ1-1, with unresolved D. This CDR3 has 14 residues. V lost 2 bases, J lost 6 bases, and 13 bases lay in between. CDR1 is SGHVS and CDR2 is FQNEAQ in the germline V gene. The DNA of the CDR3 is TGTGCCAGCAGCTTAATTTTGGAGGGTGCTGAAGCTTTCTTT. Protein: CASSLILEGAEAFF.

The chain is built from TRBV5-1 and TRBJ2-5; 11 positions agree with TRBD1. This CDR3 has 15 residues. V was pared by 5 bases and J by 4 bases, with 7 bases of the junction left unmatched. Germline loops: CDR1 SGHRS, CDR2 YFSETQ. The CDR3 loop reads CASSRGQGVRETQYF. As DNA, the CDR3 is TGCGCCAGCAGTCGGGGACAGGGGGTGAGAGAGACCCAGTACTTC.

V and J are TRBV7-3 and TRBJ2-4, with 8 bases matching TRBD1. Germline CDR1 is SGHTA and CDR2 is FQGTGA. The length of the CDR3 is 17 residues. V lost 5 bases to trimming and J lost 10 bases; unmatched junction nucleotides: 19. In DNA, the CDR3 is TGTGCCAGCAGCGAAACCCCTCGGGCAGGGGGCTTCGGTATTCAGTACTTC. It yields the protein CASSETPRAGGFGIQYF.

The chain carries TRBV19 and TRBJ1-3; tentative D call: TRBD1 (5 bases). This CDR3 spans 14 amino acids. V lost 9 bases and J 0 bases, leaving 12 bases between the germline ends. The germline V gene has CDR1 LNHDA and CDR2 SQIVND (reference sequence). CDR3 sequence reads: CASYGTYSGNTIYF. DNA of the CDR3: TGTGCCAGCTACGGGACTTACTCTGGAAACACCATATATTTT. The whole variable domain, filled in from reference TRBV19 and TRBJ1-3, reads DGGITQSPKYLFRKEGQNVTLSCEQNLNHDAMYWYRQDPGQGLRLIYYSQIVNDFQKGDIAEGYSVSREKKESFPLTVTSAQKNPTAFYLCASYGTYSGNTIYFGEGSWLTVV.

For the CDR3, the DNA is TGTGCCAGCAGCCAGGCCTTCTATGGCTACACCTTC. It is translated as CASSQAFYGYTF. The rearrangement links TRBV3-1 (or the pseudogene TRBV3-2) to TRBJ1-2; D ambiguous. V was clipped by 3 bases and J by 4 bases, with 6 bases between them. The germline gives CDR1 LGHDT, CDR2 YNNKEL (reference sequence). The CDR3 extends over 12 amino acids.

CDR3 sequence reads: CASKGTGGYGYTF. In nucleotides, the CDR3 is TGTGCCAGTAAGGGGACAGGGGGCTATGGCTACACCTTC. The rearrangement links TRBV19 to TRBJ1-2, with 11 bases lining up with TRBD1. V trimming: 7 bases; J trimming: 4 bases; junction bases outside the gene matches: 2. The germline gives CDR1 LNHDA, CDR2 SQIVND (reference sequence). The CDR3 sequence is 13 residues long.

This clone was recorded only once. The chain has TRBV10-3 and TRBJ1-1; 8 bases match TRBD1. The CDR3 has 15 residues. V lost 0 bases, J lost 3 bases, and 3 bases stayed unmatched. Looked up from germline, CDR1 is ENHRY and CDR2 is SYGVKD. The CDR3 nucleotides are TGTGCCATCAGTGAGTCGGGACAGGTGCACACTGAAGCTTTCTTT. It translates to CAISESGQVHTEAFF.